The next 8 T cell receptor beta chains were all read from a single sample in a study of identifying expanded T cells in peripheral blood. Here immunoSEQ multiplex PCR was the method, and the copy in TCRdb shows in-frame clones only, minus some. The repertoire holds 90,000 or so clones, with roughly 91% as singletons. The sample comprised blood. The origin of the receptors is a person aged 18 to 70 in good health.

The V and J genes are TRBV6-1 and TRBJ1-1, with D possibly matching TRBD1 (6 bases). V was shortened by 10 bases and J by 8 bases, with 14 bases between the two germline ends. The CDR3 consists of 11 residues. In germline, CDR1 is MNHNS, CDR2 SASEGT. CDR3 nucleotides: TGTGCCATACAGGGCCCCCGCGAAGCTTTCTTT. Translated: CAIQGPREAFF.

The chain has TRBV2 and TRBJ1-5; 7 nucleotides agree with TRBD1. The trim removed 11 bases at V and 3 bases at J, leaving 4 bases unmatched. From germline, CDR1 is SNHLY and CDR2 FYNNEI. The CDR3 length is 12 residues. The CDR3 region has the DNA TGTGCCTACAGGGGCGTCAATCAGCCCCAGCATTTT. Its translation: CAYRGVNQPQHF.

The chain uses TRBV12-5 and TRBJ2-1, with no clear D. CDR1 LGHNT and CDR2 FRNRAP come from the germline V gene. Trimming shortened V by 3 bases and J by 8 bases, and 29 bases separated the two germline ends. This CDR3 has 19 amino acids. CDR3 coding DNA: TGTGCTAGTGGTTTTCTAGATCTTATCCCCGGACCACGCGGCCATGAGCAGTTCTTC. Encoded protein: CASGFLDLIPGPRGHEQFF.

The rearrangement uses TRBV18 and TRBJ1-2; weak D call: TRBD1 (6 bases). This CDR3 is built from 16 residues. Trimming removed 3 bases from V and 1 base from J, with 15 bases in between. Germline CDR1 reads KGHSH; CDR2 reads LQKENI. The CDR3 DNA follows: TGTGCCAGCTCACCCCCAAGGGGGTATCATAACTATGGCTACACCTTC. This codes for CASSPPRGYHNYGYTF.

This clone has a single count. DNA for the CDR3: TGTGCCAGCAGCCGAGACAGCGGAGAGAGTAATGAGCAGTTCTTC. This sequence encodes CASSRDSGESNEQFF. The J gene is TRBJ2-1, the V gene TRBV7-8; perhaps D is TRBD1 or TRBD2 (5 bases each). The CDR3 spans 15 residues. V shed 5 bases and J shed 7 bases, with 18 bases lying between them. The germline V gene has CDR1 SGHVS and CDR2 FQNEAQ. Variable domain in full (rest from reference TRBV7-8 and TRBJ2-1): GAGVSQSPRYKVAKRGQDVALRCDPISGHVSLFWYQQALGQGPEFLTYFQNEAQLDKSGLPSDRFFAERPEGSVSTLKIQRTQQEDSAVYLCASSRDSGESNEQFFGPGTRLTVL.

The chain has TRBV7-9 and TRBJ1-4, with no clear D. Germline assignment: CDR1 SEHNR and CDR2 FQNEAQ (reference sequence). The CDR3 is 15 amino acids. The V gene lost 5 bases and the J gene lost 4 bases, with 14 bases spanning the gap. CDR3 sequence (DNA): TGTGCCAGCAGCCAGTCCCAGGACGGTAATGAAAAACTGTTTTTT. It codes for CASSQSQDGNEKLFF.

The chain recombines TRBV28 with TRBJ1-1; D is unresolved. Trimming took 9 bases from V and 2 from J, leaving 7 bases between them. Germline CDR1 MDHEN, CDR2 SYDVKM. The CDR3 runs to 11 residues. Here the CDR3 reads CASTENTEAFF. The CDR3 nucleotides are TGTGCCAGTACAGAAAACACTGAAGCTTTCTTT. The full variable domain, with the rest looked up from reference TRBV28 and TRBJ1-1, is DVKVTQSSRYLVKRTGEKVFLECVQDMDHENMFWYRQDPGLGLRLIYFSYDVKMKEKGDIPEGYSVSREKKERFSLILESASTNQTSMYLCASTENTEAFFGQGTRLTVV.

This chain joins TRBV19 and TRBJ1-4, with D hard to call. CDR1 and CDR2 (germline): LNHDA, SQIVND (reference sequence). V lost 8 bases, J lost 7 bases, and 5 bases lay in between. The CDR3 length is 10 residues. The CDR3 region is CASRGEKLFF. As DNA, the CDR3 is TGTGCCAGTCGAGGTGAAAAACTGTTTTTT. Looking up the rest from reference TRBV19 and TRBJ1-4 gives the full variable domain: DGGITQSPKYLFRKEGQNVTLSCEQNLNHDAMYWYRQDPGQGLRLIYYSQIVNDFQKGDIAEGYSVSREKKESFPLTVTSAQKNPTAFYLCASRGEKLFFGSGTQLSVL.